Below, one T cell receptor (beta chain) is given with its context. Its antigen remains unidentified. Per-base qualities were not stored, and no clone one base away is much larger. The sample belongs to a study of early T cells in non-severe SARS-CoV-2 infection (dated by TCRdb to the early 2020s). At the level of the whole study: Bulk RNA from unsorted whole blood was used for TCR sequencing, so alpha and beta chains could not be paired.

The trim is 1 base for V and 7 bases for J, with a gap of 8 bases between the germline ends. CDR1 is given as DFQATT and CDR2 as SNEGSKA, both from the germline V gene (reference sequence). The CDR3 numbers 13 residues from cysteine through phenylalanine. Of the read, only the CDR3 DNA is kept; its 39 bases are in frame from base 1. Set within a cohort of healthcare workers in London, UK, this nested case-control study involved weekly PCR testing of nasopharyngeal swabs along with blood sampling. Healthcare workers were enrolled in the week of the UK lockdown, from 23 to 31 March 2020, and were followed every week for up to about 16 weeks. General study outcomes and caveats: VDJdb matching was skewed toward anti-spike CD8 responses and likely underestimated virus-specific expansions, missing private and CD4 specificities.

Receptors were amplified or captured by 5' RACE. Sequencing instrument: NextSeq 500. Unique molecular identifiers were attached to individual cDNA molecules in the TCR library protocol so that sequencing error and PCR bias could be corrected. Both TCR alpha and beta chains were sequenced, and tight co-correlation was observed between alpha and beta sequence abundances in each sample. Processing in the source paper ran as follows. Decombinator V4 was used to perform V gene, J gene and CDR3 annotation of TCR sequences. TCRs were defined as expanded if a significant change between any two time points was detected under a Poisson model with p below 0.0001. TCR abundances were normalised to the total number of TCRs sequenced in each sample and reported as counts per million. TRAV1-2 paired with TRAJ12, TRAJ20 or TRAJ33 defined MAIT TCRs, while TRAV10 paired with TRAJ18 defined iNKT TCRs. A search of VDJdb, accessed on 1 November 2021, was run for TCRs annotated to CMV, EBV and SARS-CoV-2, with TCRs annotated for multiple antigens excluded. TCRdb's own reprocessing of the public reads used fastp at Q25 and MiXCR and kept productive beta chains. Duplicate CDR3 protein sequences are folded into a single record with the most common DNA and genes. It is TCRdb's table, rather than the study itself, that gives the V and J calls and clone size. Across this sample there are some 58,000 distinct CDR3 sequences, with approximately 11% seen only once. Of the sample, 2.5% to 3.5% is held by the ten largest clones.

The chain links TRBV20-1 with TRBJ1-6; the D gene lacks a confident call. This TCR was recovered from an adult who was a healthcare worker with PCR-confirmed SARS-CoV-2 infection or an uninfected control (not recorded which). The starting material was whole blood, obtained at baseline. The DNA sequence is as follows: TGCAGTGCTAGAGGAGGTGAAAATTCACCCCTCCACTTT. It codes for CSARGGENSPLHF.